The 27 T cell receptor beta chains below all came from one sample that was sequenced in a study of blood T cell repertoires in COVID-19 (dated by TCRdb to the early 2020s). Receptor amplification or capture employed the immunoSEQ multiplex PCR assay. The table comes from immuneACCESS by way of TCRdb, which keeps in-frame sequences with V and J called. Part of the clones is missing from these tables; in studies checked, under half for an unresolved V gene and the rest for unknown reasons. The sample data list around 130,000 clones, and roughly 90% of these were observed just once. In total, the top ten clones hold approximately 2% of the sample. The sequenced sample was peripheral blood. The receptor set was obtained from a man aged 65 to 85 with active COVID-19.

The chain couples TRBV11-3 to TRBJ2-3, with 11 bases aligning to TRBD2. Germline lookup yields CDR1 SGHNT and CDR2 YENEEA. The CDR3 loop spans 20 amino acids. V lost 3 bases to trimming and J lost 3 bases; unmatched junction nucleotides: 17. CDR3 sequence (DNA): TGTGCCAGCAGCTTGCTTGGGACAGGGTCGACTAGCGGGACTACAGATACGCAGTATTTT. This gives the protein CASSLLGTGSTSGTTDTQYF.

The CDR3 nucleotides are TGTGCCAGCAGCCCCTCGACTAGCGGGCCGGGCTCCTCCTACGAGCAGTACTTC. Amino acids: CASSPSTSGPGSSYEQYF. The chain combines TRBV11-3 with TRBJ2-7, with 10 bases identical to TRBD2. V gave up 5 bases and J gave up 0 bases; unmatched junction bases: 13. CDR1 SGHNT and CDR2 YENEEA come from the germline V gene. This CDR3 region has 18 residues.

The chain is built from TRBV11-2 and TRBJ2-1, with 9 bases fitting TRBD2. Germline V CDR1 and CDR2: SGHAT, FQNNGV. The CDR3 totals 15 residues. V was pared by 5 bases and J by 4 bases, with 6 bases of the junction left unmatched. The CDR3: CASSIGTSRYNEQFF. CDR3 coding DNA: TGTGCCAGCAGCATCGGGACTAGCCGTTACAATGAGCAGTTCTTC. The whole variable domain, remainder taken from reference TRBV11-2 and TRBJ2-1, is EAGVAQSPRYKIIEKRQSVAFWCNPISGHATLYWYQQILGQGPKLLIQFQNNGVVDDSQLPKDRFSAERLKGVDSTLKIQPAKLEDSAVYLCASSIGTSRYNEQFFGPGTRLTVL.

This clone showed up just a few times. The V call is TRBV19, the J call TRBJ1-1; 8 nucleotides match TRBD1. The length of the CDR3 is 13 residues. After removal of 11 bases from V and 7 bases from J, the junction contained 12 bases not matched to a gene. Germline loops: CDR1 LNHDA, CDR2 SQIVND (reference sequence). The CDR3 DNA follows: TGTGCCTCCCGGAGGGACAGGCGATTTGAAGCTTTCTTT. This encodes CASRRDRRFEAFF.

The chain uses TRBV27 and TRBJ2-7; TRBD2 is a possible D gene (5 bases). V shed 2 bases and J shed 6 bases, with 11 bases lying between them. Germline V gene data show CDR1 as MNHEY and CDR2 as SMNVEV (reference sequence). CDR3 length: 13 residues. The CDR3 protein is CASSLGLAGEQYF. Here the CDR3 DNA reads TGTGCCAGCAGTTTAGGCCTCGCGGGCGAGCAGTACTTC.

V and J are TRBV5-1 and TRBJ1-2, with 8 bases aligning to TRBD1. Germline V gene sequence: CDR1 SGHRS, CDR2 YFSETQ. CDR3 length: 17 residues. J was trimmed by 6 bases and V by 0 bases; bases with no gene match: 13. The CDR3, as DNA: TGCGCCAGCAGCTTGGAGCCTGCCCGGACAGGGACCCATGGCTACACCTTC. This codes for CASSLEPARTGTHGYTF.

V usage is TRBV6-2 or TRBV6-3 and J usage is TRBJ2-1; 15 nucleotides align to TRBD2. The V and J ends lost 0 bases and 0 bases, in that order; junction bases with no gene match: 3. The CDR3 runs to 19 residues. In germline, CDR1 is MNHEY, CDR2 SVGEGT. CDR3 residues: CASSYSGLAGGSSYNEQFF. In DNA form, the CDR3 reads TGTGCCAGCAGTTACTCGGGACTAGCGGGAGGTTCCTCCTACAATGAGCAGTTCTTC.

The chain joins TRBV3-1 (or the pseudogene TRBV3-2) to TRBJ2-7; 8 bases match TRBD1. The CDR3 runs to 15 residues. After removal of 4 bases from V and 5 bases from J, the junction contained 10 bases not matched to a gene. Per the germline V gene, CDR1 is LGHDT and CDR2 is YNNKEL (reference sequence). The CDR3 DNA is TGTGCCAGCAGCCCCGGACAGGGTCGGACCAACGAGCAGTACTTC. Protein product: CASSPGQGRTNEQYF.

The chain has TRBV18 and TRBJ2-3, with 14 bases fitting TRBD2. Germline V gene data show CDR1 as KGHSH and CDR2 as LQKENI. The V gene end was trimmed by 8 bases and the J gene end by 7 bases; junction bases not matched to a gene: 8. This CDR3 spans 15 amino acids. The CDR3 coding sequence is TGTGCCAGCCTCCGGACTAGCGGGAGGAGAAATACGCAGTATTTT. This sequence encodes CASLRTSGRRNTQYF.

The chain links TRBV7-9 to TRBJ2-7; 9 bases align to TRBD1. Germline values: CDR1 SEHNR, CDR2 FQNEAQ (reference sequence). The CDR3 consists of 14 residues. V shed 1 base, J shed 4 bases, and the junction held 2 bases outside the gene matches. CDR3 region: CASSLGTGVYEQYF. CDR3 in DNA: TGTGCCAGCAGCTTAGGGACAGGGGTTTACGAGCAGTACTTC.

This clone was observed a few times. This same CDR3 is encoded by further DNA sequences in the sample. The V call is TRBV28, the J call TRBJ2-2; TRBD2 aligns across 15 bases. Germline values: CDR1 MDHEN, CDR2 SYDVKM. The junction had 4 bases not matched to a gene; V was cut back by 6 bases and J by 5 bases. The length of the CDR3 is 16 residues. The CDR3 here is CASRSGLAGGTGELFF. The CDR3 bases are TGTGCCAGCAGGTCGGGACTAGCGGGGGGTACCGGGGAGCTGTTTTTT.

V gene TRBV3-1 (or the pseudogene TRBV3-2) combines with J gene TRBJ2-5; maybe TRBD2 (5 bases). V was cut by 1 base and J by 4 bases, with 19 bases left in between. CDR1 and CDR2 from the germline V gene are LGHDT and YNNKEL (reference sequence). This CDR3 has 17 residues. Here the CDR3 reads CASSQARGRRGSETQYF. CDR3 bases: TGTGCCAGCAGCCAAGCTCGCGGGCGGAGAGGGTCAGAGACCCAGTACTTC.

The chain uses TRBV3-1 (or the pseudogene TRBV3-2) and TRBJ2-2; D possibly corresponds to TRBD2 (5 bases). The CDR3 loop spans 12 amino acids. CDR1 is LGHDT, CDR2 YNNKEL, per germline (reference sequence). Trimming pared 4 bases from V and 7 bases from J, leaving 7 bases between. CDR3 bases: TGTGCCAGCAGCCTGGAGGACGGGGAGCTGTTTTTT. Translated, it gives CASSLEDGELFF.

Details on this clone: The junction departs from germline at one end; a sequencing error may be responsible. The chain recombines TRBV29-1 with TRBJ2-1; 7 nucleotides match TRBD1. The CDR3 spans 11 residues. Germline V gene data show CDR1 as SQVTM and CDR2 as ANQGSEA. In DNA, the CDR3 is TGCAGCGTGGAAGGGGGCCGTGAGCAGTTCTTC. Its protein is CSVEGGREQFF.

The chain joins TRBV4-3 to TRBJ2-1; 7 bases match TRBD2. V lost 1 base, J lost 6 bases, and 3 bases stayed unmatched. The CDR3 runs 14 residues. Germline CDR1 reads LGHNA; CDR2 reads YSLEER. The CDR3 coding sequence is TGCGCCAGCAGCCAAGGGGACTACTCCAATGAGCAGTTCTTC. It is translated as CASSQGDYSNEQFF.

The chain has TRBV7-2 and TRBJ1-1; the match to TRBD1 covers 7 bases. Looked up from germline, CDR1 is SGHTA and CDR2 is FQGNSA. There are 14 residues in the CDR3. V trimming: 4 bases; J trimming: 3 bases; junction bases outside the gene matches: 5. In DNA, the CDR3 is TGTGCCAGCAGCTCTCGCAGGGGGGACACTGAAGCTTTCTTT. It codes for CASSSRRGDTEAFF.

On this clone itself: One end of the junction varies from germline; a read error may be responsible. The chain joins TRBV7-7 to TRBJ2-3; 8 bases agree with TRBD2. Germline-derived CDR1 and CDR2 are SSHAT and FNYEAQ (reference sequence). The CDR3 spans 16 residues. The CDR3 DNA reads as TGTGCTAGCAGCTTAGGTCGCGGGAGGATGGCAGATACGCAGTATTTT. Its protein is CASSLGRGRMADTQYF.

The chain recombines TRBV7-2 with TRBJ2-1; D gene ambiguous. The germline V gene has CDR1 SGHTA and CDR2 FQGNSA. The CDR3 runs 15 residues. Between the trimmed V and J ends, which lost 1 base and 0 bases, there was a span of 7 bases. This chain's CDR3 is CASSLEASSYNEQFF. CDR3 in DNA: TGTGCCAGCAGCTTAGAAGCTAGCTCCTACAATGAGCAGTTCTTC.

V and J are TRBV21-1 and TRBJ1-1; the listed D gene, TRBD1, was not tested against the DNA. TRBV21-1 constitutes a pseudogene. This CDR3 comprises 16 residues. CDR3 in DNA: TGTGCCAGCACCACAATCCCTGACAGGGAAAGTACTGAAGCTTTCTTT. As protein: CASTTIPDRESTEAFF.

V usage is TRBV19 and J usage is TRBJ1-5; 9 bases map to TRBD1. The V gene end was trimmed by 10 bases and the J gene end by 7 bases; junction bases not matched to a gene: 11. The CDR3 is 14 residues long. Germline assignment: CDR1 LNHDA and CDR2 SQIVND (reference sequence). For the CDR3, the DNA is TGTGCCACCTTAGAGACAGGGGGAGGGCAGCCCCAGCATTTT. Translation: CATLETGGGQPQHF. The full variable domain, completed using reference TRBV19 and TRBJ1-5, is DGGITQSPKYLFRKEGQNVTLSCEQNLNHDAMYWYRQDPGQGLRLIYYSQIVNDFQKGDIAEGYSVSREKKESFPLTVTSAQKNPTAFYLCATLETGGGQPQHFGDGTRLSIL.

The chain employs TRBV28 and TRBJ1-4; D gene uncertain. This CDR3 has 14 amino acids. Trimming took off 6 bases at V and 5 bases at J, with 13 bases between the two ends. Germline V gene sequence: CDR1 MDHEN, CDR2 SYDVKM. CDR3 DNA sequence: TGTGCCAGCAGCCCAGCGGGAGGGAATGAAAAACTGTTTTTT. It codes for CASSPAGGNEKLFF. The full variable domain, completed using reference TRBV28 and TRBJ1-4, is DVKVTQSSRYLVKRTGEKVFLECVQDMDHENMFWYRQDPGLGLRLIYFSYDVKMKEKGDIPEGYSVSREKKERFSLILESASTNQTSMYLCASSPAGGNEKLFFGSGTQLSVL.

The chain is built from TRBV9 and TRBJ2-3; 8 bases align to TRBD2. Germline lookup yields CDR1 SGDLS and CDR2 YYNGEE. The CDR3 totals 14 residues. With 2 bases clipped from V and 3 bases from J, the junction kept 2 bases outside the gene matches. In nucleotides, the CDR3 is TGTGCCAGCAGCGTTAGCGGGAAAACAGATACGCAGTATTTT. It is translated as CASSVSGKTDTQYF.

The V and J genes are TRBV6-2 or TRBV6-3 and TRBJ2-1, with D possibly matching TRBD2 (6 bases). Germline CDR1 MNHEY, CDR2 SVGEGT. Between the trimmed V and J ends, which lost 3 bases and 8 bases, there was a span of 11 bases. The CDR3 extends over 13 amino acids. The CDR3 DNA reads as TGTGCCAGCAGTTATCGGAGGGGATATGAGCAGTTCTTC. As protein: CASSYRRGYEQFF.

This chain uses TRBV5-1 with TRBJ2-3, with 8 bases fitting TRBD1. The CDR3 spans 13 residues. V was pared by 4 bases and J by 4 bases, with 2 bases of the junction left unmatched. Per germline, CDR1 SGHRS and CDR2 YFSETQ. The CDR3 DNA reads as TGCGCCAGCAGCCCAGGGGGCGCAGATACGCAGTATTTT. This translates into CASSPGGADTQYF. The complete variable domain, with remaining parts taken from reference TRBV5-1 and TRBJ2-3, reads KAGVTQTPRYLIKTRGQQVTLSCSPISGHRSVSWYQQTPGQGLQFLFEYFSETQRNKGNFPGRFSGRQFSNSRSEMNVSTLELGDSALYLCASSPGGADTQYFGPGTRLTVL.

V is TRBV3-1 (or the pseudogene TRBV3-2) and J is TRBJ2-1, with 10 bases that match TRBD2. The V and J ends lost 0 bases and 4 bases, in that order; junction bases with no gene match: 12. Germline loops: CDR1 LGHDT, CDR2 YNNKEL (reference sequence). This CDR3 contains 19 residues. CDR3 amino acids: CASSQDSGGAGGQYNEQFF. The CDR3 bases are TGTGCCAGCAGCCAAGATTCCGGCGGAGCGGGAGGGCAATACAATGAGCAGTTCTTC.

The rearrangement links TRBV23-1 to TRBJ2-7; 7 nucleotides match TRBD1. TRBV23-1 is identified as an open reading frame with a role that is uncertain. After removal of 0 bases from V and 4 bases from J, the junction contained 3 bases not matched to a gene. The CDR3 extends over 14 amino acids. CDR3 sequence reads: CASSQSGQTYEQYF. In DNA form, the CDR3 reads TGCGCCAGCAGTCAATCGGGACAGACTTACGAGCAGTACTTC.

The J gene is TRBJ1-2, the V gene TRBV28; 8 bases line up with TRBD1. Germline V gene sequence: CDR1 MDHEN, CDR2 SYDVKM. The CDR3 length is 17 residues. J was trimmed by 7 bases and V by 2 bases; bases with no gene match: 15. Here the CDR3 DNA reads TGTGCCAGCAGTTTACAGGGGGCGACCGCTGATGCCGGTGGCTACACCTTC. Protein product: CASSLQGATADAGGYTF.